This TCR beta chain was recorded in a study of T-cell reconstitution after alpha-beta-depleted transplantation in children. Study-level results: Alpha-beta T cells present about two months after transplant were reported to originate from several hundred expanded graft clones. One year post-transplant, T-cell counts and diversity were largely derived from T cells produced anew. The origin of high day-60 TCRbeta diversity in some patients lay in surviving recipient T cells and thymic progenitors.

A TCRbeta library incorporating unique molecular identifiers was prepared. A single record per CDR3 protein comes from TCRdb applying MiXCR to the PCR reads. The sample lists hundreds of thousands of distinct CDR3 sequences; roughly 16% were seen once. The CDR3 extends over 15 amino acids. Per the germline V gene, CDR1 is SGHTA and CDR2 is FQGNSA. J lost 4 bases, V lost 2 bases, and 7 bases had no gene match. This clonotype occurred a few times. Its antigen is as yet unknown. The V gene is TRBV7-2, the J gene TRBJ2-7; TRBD1 aligns across 8 bases. Specimen: PBMCs, mostly from graft donor cells, collected 360 days after TCRalphabeta/CD19-depleted stem cell transplant. The sequence was collected from a male patient aged 2-9 years who had a stem cell transplant for acute lymphoblastic leukemia, so the T cells may come from the graft donor. CDR3 residues: CASSLQGALAYEQYF. CDR3 DNA sequence: TGTGCCAGCAGCTTACAGGGGGCGCTGGCTTACGAGCAGTACTTC.